This TCR beta chain was profiled in a study of shared clonotypes between healthy human individuals. Produced via immunoSEQ multiplex PCR; TCRdb's table is partial and in-frame only. Here the sample spans about 2.5 million clones, less than 95% being singletons. The V gene's germline CDR1 is KGHSH and CDR2 LQKENI. The CDR3 loop spans 14 amino acids. V was trimmed by 2 bases and J by 2 bases, leaving 10 bases between them. Every contributor of samples was a Caucasian grown-up residing in Nashville, Tennessee. The sequence derives from a man in his late teens or twenties in good health. Some clones in this sample may be carry-over from other donors' samples. The V call is TRBV18, the J call TRBJ2-7; D possibly corresponds to TRBD2 (5 bases). Sequences were obtained from naive CD4+ T cells from PBMCs. The subset is: CD45RA+ positively selected. The CDR3 nucleotides read TGTGCCAGCTCACCATCTAGCAGGCCCTACGAGCAGTACTTC. Protein product: CASSPSSRPYEQYF.